Presented here are 9 T cell receptor beta chains from one specimen sequenced in a study of cytomegalovirus exposure and HLA in healthy donors (dated by TCRdb to 2016 to 2017). Libraries were built with the immunoSEQ multiplex PCR assay. For the multiplex PCR, a mixture combining 60 forward primers for TCR Vbeta segments and 13 reverse primers for TCR Jbeta segments was used. This is the immuneACCESS table as TCRdb keeps it, with only in-frame sequences that have V and J called. A part of the clones is gone; compared with another copy, unresolved V genes explain less than half, and the rest is unexplained. The table for this sample lists 95,000 to 150,000 clones. The ten largest clones add up to under 3.5% of the sample. The sequenced sample consisted of PBMCs. Receptor source: a young man in good health and CMV-seronegative.

The rearrangement uses TRBV10-3 and TRBJ2-7, with 9 nucleotides matching TRBD2. Germline loops: CDR1 ENHRY, CDR2 SYGVKD. This CDR3 is 14 amino acids long. The J segment lost 2 bases and the V segment lost 7 bases, leaving 6 bases of the junction unmatched. The CDR3 is CAITPTSGTYEQYF. As DNA, the CDR3 is TGTGCCATCACCCCGACTAGCGGAACCTACGAGCAGTACTTC.

The chain recombines TRBV5-8 with TRBJ2-7, with 8 nucleotides matching TRBD1. This CDR3 has 12 amino acids. CDR1 and CDR2 (germline): SGHTS, YDEGEE. The V and J ends lost 5 bases and 11 bases, in that order; junction bases with no gene match: 9. The CDR3 bases are TGTGCCAGCAGTATGCTGGGACAGGCCGAGTACTTC. Translating gives CASSMLGQAEYF.

This chain connects TRBV5-4 to TRBJ2-3; a possible D gene is TRBD1 (6 bases). Germline CDR1 reads SGHNT; CDR2 reads YYREEE (reference sequence). Trimming took off 6 bases at V and 4 bases at J, with 12 bases between the two ends. CDR3 size: 13 residues. DNA of the CDR3: TGTGCCAGCAACAGGGCCCCCGCAGATACGCAGTATTTT. This translates into CASNRAPADTQYF.

The chain uses TRBV30 and TRBJ2-5, with a tentative D call TRBD2 (6 bases). Germline V gives CDR1 GTSNPN, CDR2 SVGIG (reference sequence). The CDR3 is 14 residues long. Trimming left V 2 bases short and J 6 bases short, with 16 bases between. The CDR3 DNA reads TGTGCCTGGAGTACATCAGCGGGCGGAAAGACCCAGTACTTC. Protein: CAWSTSAGGKTQYF.

The chain recombines TRBV4-1 with TRBJ1-6, with TRBD1 matching over 9 bases. CDR3 length equals 17 residues. Germline trimming cut 0 bases from V and 11 bases from J; bases unmatched to any gene: 11. Germline CDR1 MGHRA, CDR2 YSYEKL. The CDR3 loop is CASSQDGIGTGSAPLHF. DNA of the CDR3: TGCGCCAGCAGCCAAGATGGTATCGGGACAGGGAGTGCACCCCTCCACTTT.

The CDR3 loop reads CASSIDRPWVDLEGNYGYTF. The CDR3 region has the DNA TGTGCCAGTAGTATAGACCGACCGTGGGTTGACTTGGAGGGAAACTATGGCTACACCTTC. The chain carries TRBV19 and TRBJ1-2, with no clear D. The V gene lost 0 bases and the J gene lost 2 bases, with 25 bases spanning the gap. This CDR3 contains 20 residues. Germline values: CDR1 LNHDA, CDR2 SQIVND (reference sequence).

The V and J genes are TRBV27 and TRBJ1-2, with D possibly being TRBD1 (6 bases). V was shortened by 5 bases and J by 4 bases, with 14 bases between the two germline ends. CDR1 is MNHEY, CDR2 SMNVEV, per germline (reference sequence). The CDR3 has 14 amino acids. The CDR3 is CASSPAGAIYGYTF. CDR3 coding DNA: TGTGCCAGCAGTCCTGCAGGGGCCATCTATGGCTACACCTTC.

The chain joins TRBV9 to TRBJ2-7, with 10 bases lining up with TRBD1. Germline V gene sequence: CDR1 SGDLS, CDR2 YYNGEE. This CDR3 spans 15 amino acids. With 5 bases clipped from V and 7 bases from J, the junction kept 12 bases outside the gene matches. The CDR3 DNA follows: TGTGCCAGCAGTGTCACACCGGGACAGGGGAAGGAGCAGTACTTC. Encoded protein: CASSVTPGQGKEQYF.

The chain recombines TRBV25-1 with TRBJ2-5, with D possibly TRBD1 on 6 matching bases. The CDR3 contains 13 residues. Germline V CDR1 and CDR2: MGHDK, SYGVNS. Trimming removed 6 bases at V and 5 bases at J, with 13 bases between. The CDR3, as DNA: TGTGCCAGCAGACCGGACAGCCATGAGACCCAGTACTTC. Its protein is CASRPDSHETQYF.